These T cell receptor beta chains were read from a single sample in a study of identical twins. A single record per CDR3 protein comes from TCRdb applying MiXCR to the 5' RACE reads. This sample has a few hundred thousand distinct CDR3 sequences; 9.6% occur once, and the top ten carry approximately 3.2%. In addition, the sample was reused for a study of yellow fever vaccine responses in identical twins.

The sequenced material came from PBMCs. The receptors were sampled from a young woman in good health. CDR3s include the opening cysteine and the closing phenylalanine or tryptophan. The D gene is left open where the match is weak. Expanded clones get a size class; other rows say once, few or many, or leave the size out.

TRBV27,TRBJ2-2,NA,few,CASRMGRGRTGELFF,TGTGCCAGCAGGATGGGTAGGGGTAGGACCGGGGAGCTGTTTTTT
TRBV5-1,TRBJ2-1,NA,few,CASSLVLGGGSNEQFF,TGCGCCAGCAGCTTGGTGTTAGGGGGTGGTAGTAATGAGCAGTTCTTC
TRBV12-3/TRBV12-4,TRBJ1-6,NA,few,CASSLRDGDSPLHF,TGTGCCAGCAGTTTACGTGACGGTGATTCACCCCTCCACTTT
TRBV9,TRBJ2-1,NA,few,CASSVAPNEQFF,TGTGCCAGCAGCGTAGCACCCAATGAGCAGTTCTTC
TRBV5-1,TRBJ1-2,TRBD1,NA,CASSLEPDRAAGYTF,TGCGCCAGCAGCTTGGAACCGGACAGGGCGGCTGGCTACACCTTC
TRBV24-1,TRBJ2-2,NA,NA,CATSERRNTGELFF,TGTGCCACCAGTGAGAGACGGAACACCGGGGAGCTGTTTTTT
TRBV20-1,TRBJ2-6,NA,NA,CSARKLAAEDVLTF,TGCAGTGCTAGAAAGTTGGCAGCCGAGGACGTCCTGACTTTC
TRBV2,TRBJ1-5,NA,NA,CASSTPGSRNQPQHF,TGTGCCAGCAGTACTCCGGGGAGCCGCAATCAGCCCCAGCATTTT
TRBV5-1,TRBJ2-1,TRBD1,NA,CASSGPGQGLKDEQFF,TGCGCCAGCAGCGGACCGGGACAGGGCCTAAAAGATGAGCAGTTCTTC
TRBV7-2,TRBJ2-1,NA,few,CASSSGLSLPREQFF,TGTGCCAGCAGCTCAGGACTTTCCCTCCCTCGTGAGCAGTTCTTC
TRBV25-1,TRBJ2-3,NA,many,CASSESIAGLGTDTQYF,TGTGCCAGCAGTGAATCGATCGCCGGGTTGGGCACAGATACGCAGTATTTT
TRBV6-4,TRBJ2-3,NA,many,CASSDLGVSTDTQYF,TGTGCCAGCAGTGACCTTGGCGTTTCCACAGATACGCAGTATTTT
TRBV27,TRBJ2-3,NA,NA,CASSFFVGLSTDTQYF,TGTGCCAGCAGTTTCTTTGTGGGGCTGAGCACAGATACGCAGTATTTT
TRBV5-6,TRBJ2-5,NA,many,CASSLNSEETQYF,TGTGCCAGCAGCTTGAATAGCGAAGAGACCCAGTACTTC
TRBV6-4,TRBJ2-5,NA,NA,CASSKRDTTPAPTRETQYF,TGTGCCAGCAGCAAAAGGGACACTACACCGGCCCCCACAAGGGAGACCCAGTACTTC
TRBV6-5,TRBJ2-5,NA,NA,CASSSNPGQAKETQYF,TGTGCCAGCAGTTCTAACCCTGGACAAGCGAAAGAGACCCAGTACTTC
TRBV5-1,TRBJ2-7,TRBD1,few,CASSLVGDSGYEQYF,TGCGCCAGCAGCTTGGTCGGGGACAGCGGATACGAGCAGTACTTC
TRBV4-3,TRBJ2-7,TRBD2,many,CASSQDETSAYEQYF,TGCGCCAGCAGCCAAGATGAGACTAGCGCCTACGAGCAGTACTTC
TRBV29-1,TRBJ1-3,NA,few,CSVMWFSGNTIYF,TGCAGCGTTATGTGGTTCTCTGGAAACACCATATATTTT
TRBV7-2,TRBJ2-7,NA,many,CASSPNWAEQYF,TGTGCCAGCAGCCCCAACTGGGCCGAGCAGTACTTC
TRBV30,TRBJ2-1,NA,few,CAWSKAVEQFF,TGTGCCTGGAGTAAGGCCGTTGAGCAGTTCTTC
TRBV4-3,TRBJ2-1,TRBD2,few,CASSQDWTTSGSFYNEQFF,TGCGCCAGCAGCCAAGATTGGACGACTAGCGGGAGTTTCTACAATGAGCAGTTCTTC
TRBV11-2,TRBJ2-2,TRBD2,NA,CASSSFTLAGGNTGELFF,TGTGCCAGCAGCTCCTTCACCCTAGCGGGAGGTAACACCGGGGAGCTGTTTTTT
TRBV29-1,TRBJ2-1,NA,few,CSVARVNEQFF,TGCAGCGTTGCCAGGGTCAATGAGCAGTTCTTC
TRBV5-8,TRBJ2-1,TRBD2,many,CASSPLWTSANEQFF,TGTGCCAGCAGCCCGCTCTGGACTAGCGCCAATGAGCAGTTCTTC
TRBV20-1,TRBJ2-7,TRBD1,many,CSANMDRGLYEQYF,TGCAGTGCTAATATGGACAGGGGGCTTTACGAGCAGTACTTC
TRBV6-5,TRBJ2-7,NA,NA,CASSSVRSTTYEQYF,TGTGCCAGCAGTTCCGTCAGAAGCACCACCTACGAGCAGTACTTC
TRBV3-1,TRBJ2-7,TRBD2,few,CASSLKRGRPLEQYF,TGTGCCAGCAGTTTAAAGCGGGGGAGACCTCTGGAGCAGTACTTC
TRBV6-5,TRBJ1-2,TRBD1,many,CASSPGKRDRPNYGYTF,TGTGCCAGCAGCCCAGGGAAGCGGGACAGGCCTAACTATGGCTACACCTTC
TRBV20-1,TRBJ2-7,NA,NA,CSARVMDGTYEQYF,TGCAGTGCTAGAGTAATGGACGGAACCTACGAGCAGTACTTC
TRBV3-1,TRBJ2-3,NA,few,CASSHGVTDTQYF,TGTGCCAGCAGCCACGGCGTCACGGATACGCAGTATTTT
TRBV6-5,TRBJ2-7,TRBD1,NA,CASSYGTGAFSYEQYF,TGTGCCAGCAGTTACGGGACAGGGGCGTTCTCCTACGAGCAGTACTTC
TRBV14,TRBJ1-5,TRBD1,NA,CASSQLGQGENQPQHF,TGTGCCAGCAGCCAGTTGGGACAGGGGGAGAATCAGCCCCAGCATTTT
TRBV5-4,TRBJ2-7,NA,few,CASSLMGAPYEQYF,TGTGCCAGCAGCTTGATGGGGGCCCCCTACGAGCAGTACTTC
TRBV29-1,TRBJ2-3,TRBD2,many,CSVQGLAGGPGDTQYF,TGCAGCGTTCAGGGACTAGCGGGAGGGCCTGGAGATACGCAGTATTTT
TRBV7-8,TRBJ1-6,NA,NA,CASSYPEGESLHNSPLHF,TGTGCCAGCTCTTACCCCGAGGGGGAAAGCCTACACAATTCACCCCTCCACTTT
TRBV7-9,TRBJ2-1,TRBD2,NA,CASSRGLARKNEQFF,TGTGCCAGCAGCCGAGGACTAGCTAGGAAGAATGAGCAGTTCTTC
TRBV7-9,TRBJ1-1,TRBD1,many,CASSLGQANTEAFF,TGCGCCAGCAGCTTGGGACAGGCGAACACTGAAGCTTTCTTT
TRBV5-5,TRBJ2-5,TRBD2,few,CASGRVGGGQETQYF,TGTGCCAGCGGCCGGGTTGGCGGGGGACAAGAGACCCAGTACTTC
TRBV28,TRBJ2-2,NA,many,CASSAPGLEEWTGELFF,TGTGCCAGCAGTGCCCCAGGGTTGGAGGAATGGACCGGGGAGCTGTTTTTT
TRBV28,TRBJ2-7,NA,many,CASSAWDGPYEQYF,TGTGCCAGCAGCGCCTGGGACGGACCTTACGAGCAGTACTTC
TRBV7-3,TRBJ2-3,NA,many,CASSHWGSSSDTQYF,TGTGCCAGCAGCCATTGGGGGAGTAGCTCGGATACGCAGTATTTT
TRBV7-9,TRBJ2-7,TRBD1,few,CASSLGTGGNREQYF,TGTGCCAGCAGCTTAGGAACAGGGGGTAATCGCGAGCAGTACTTC
TRBV29-1,TRBJ2-1,TRBD2,few,CSVAGLAGINEQFF,TGCAGCGTAGCGGGGCTAGCGGGAATAAATGAGCAGTTCTTC
TRBV10-1,TRBJ1-2,NA,NA,CASSTGRGPSDGYTF,TGCGCCAGCAGTACTGGCAGGGGCCCTTCTGATGGCTACACCTTC
TRBV20-1,TRBJ1-2,NA,NA,CSARLAGLGGGYTF,TGCAGTGCTAGACTGGCAGGCCTTGGAGGGGGCTACACCTTC
TRBV3-1,TRBJ2-7,NA,many,CASSPGGLYEQYF,TGTGCCAGCAGCCCTGGGGGGCTTTACGAGCAGTACTTC
TRBV4-3,TRBJ2-7,TRBD2,NA,CASSQVYRRGDEQYF,TGCGCCAGCAGCCAAGTTTATCGTCGGGGGGACGAGCAGTACTTC
TRBV14,TRBJ2-3,NA,NA,CASSQERARTDTQYF,TGTGCCAGCAGCCAAGAAAGAGCCAGGACAGATACGCAGTATTTT
TRBV5-4,TRBJ2-3,NA,few,CASSSGSRSTDTQYF,TGTGCCAGCAGCTCGGGAAGTCGGAGCACAGATACGCAGTATTTT
TRBV12-3/TRBV12-4,TRBJ2-7,NA,few,CASSLHGQIYEQYF,TGTGCCAGCAGTCTCCACGGACAGATCTACGAGCAGTACTTC
TRBV15,TRBJ2-1,NA,many,CATSRDSLLLPFF,TGTGCCACCAGCAGAGATTCTTTACTCTTGCCGTTCTTC